This paragraph covers one TCR beta chain sequence. Its target antigen remains unknown. No per-base quality is available; no much larger clone lies one base away. This sample is drawn from a study of T cell responses to AZD1222 COVID-19 vaccine (dated by TCRdb to the early 2020s). For the wider study: AZD1222 recipients given second doses at about 4 weeks or at about 12 weeks were pooled, since spike-specific TCR depth and breadth were not found to differ between the two schedules. TCR sequencing was performed for 233 trial participants, of whom around 200 were given two doses of AZD1222 and around 25 were given two doses of MenACWY control vaccine. Trial participants were enrolled into age subgroups of 18-55, 56-69 and 70-plus years, which contained about 150, 27 and 61 TCR-sequenced participants, respectively. The full study reports these points: The 56-69-year group was small, and its depth increase did not reach significance, likely because of low power. Conclusions about previously exposed vaccinees were limited because only a handful of AZD1222 recipients were SARS-CoV-2 seropositive at baseline. Most participants were white British and females outnumbered males, and the authors suggested that clonal diversity may have been underestimated. Spike-specific TCR breadth and depth rose significantly after two AZD1222 doses compared with day 0 and with MenACWY recipients. Vaccine-associated CD4 TCRs spanned the whole spike protein, with dominant responses in regions 160-218 and 743-854. Reportedly, almost half of the unique spike-specific TCRs recognized epitopes lying outside the regions that are mutated in the B.1.351 and B.1.1.7 variants. No day 14 peak-response samples were available, so repertoires were characterized only after the peak T cell response.

This specimen's time point label, per the study, means: baseline before first vaccination. The vaccinee samples were drawn from two UK trials, COV001 and COV002, one of which was a single-blind randomized controlled phase 2/3 trial testing AZD1222 (ChAdOx1 nCoV-19) in healthy adults. Trial participant PBMC samples were collected at day 0 and day 28 after the second dose for TCRbeta chain sequencing. The CDR3 regions of human TCRbeta chains were analyzed by immunosequencing. Per the authors' processing: TCRs in the repertoires were matched against a reference library of SARS-CoV-2-specific TCRs that had been generated with the MIRA antigen-specificity platform. Breadth was defined as the fraction of unique TCRs that were SARS-CoV-2-associated. Depth was defined as the fraction of total T cells that were SARS-CoV-2-associated. Using the MIRA data, each spike-specific TCR was mapped to the spike region that the TCR reacts to and placed in a CD4 or CD8 class. Log10-transformed breadth and depth values were compared by one-way ANOVA with Sidak's multiple comparisons tests. TCRdb re-hosts the immuneACCESS table, in-frame sequences only. Its copies lack some clones; in the studies checked, an unresolved V gene accounts for under half of them, and the cause for the rest is not known. D and trimming were read from the DNA, whereas the V and J calls and clone size are those reported in that table. This sample holds more than 65,000 clones; roughly 80% were observed only once. The ten largest account for around 21% of the sample.

Trimming removed 1 base from V and 5 bases from J; the gene matches leave 10 bases unexplained. The germline V gene gives CDR1 as MDHEN and CDR2 as SYDVKM. The CDR3 measures 16 amino acids from cysteine to phenylalanine. The retained sequence is limited to the CDR3, 48 bases, with the frame set at the first base. This sequence uses TRBV28 and TRBJ2-7; the junction holds 8 bases that match TRBD2. The clonotype originates from an adult in good health. The sample consisted of peripheral blood, taken on day 0 of AZD1222 vaccination. The encoded CDR3 is CASSLYYGRAQNEQYF. The nucleotide sequence is TGTGCCAGCAGTTTATATTACGGGAGGGCCCAGAACGAGCAGTACTTC.